Listed below are T cell receptor beta chains from one sample, sequenced in a study of blood T cell repertoires in COVID-19. Profiled with immunoSEQ multiplex PCR; TCRdb holds only in-frame clones, not every one. The repertoire consists of around 88,000 clones, with 85% to 95% occurring once and the leading ten covering around 1.6%. What was sequenced was peripheral blood. All receptors come from a man in his 60s with acute or convalescent COVID-19. The CDR3 runs from the conserved cysteine through the conserved F or W. The D gene is left open where the match is weak. Clone size is stated in some rows and not others, as once, few, many or a class when expanded.

j_call	cdr3_length	v_call	d_call	clone_size	cdr3_aa	cdr3_nt
TRBJ2-3	14	TRBV7-3	NA	NA	CASSLEGVTDTQYF	TGTGCCAGCAGCCTTGAAGGAGTGACAGATACGCAGTATTTT
TRBJ1-2	14	TRBV7-2	NA	NA	CASSSRTGPYGYTF	TGTGCCAGCAGCTCCCGAACAGGGCCCTATGGCTACACCTTC
TRBJ1-4	15	TRBV7-8	TRBD1	NA	CASSLTTGANEKLFF	TGTGCCAGCAGCCTTACGACAGGGGCTAATGAAAAACTGTTTTTT
TRBJ1-2	16	TRBV15	TRBD1	NA	CATSRYTGEPDYGYTF	TGTGCCACCAGCCGTTATACAGGGGAGCCCGACTATGGCTACACCTTC
TRBJ2-1	16	TRBV29-1	TRBD2	once	CSVEDTQLAGVNEQFF	TGCAGCGTTGAAGATACACAACTAGCGGGGGTAAATGAGCAGTTCTTC
TRBJ1-1	15	TRBV18	TRBD1	NA	CASSFPTGTFAEAFF	TGTGCCAGCTCATTTCCGACAGGGACGTTCGCTGAAGCTTTCTTT
TRBJ2-5	12	TRBV24-1	NA	NA	CATQGFSRTQYF	TGTGCTACACAGGGATTCTCGAGGACCCAGTACTTC
TRBJ2-1	13	TRBV15	NA	NA	CATSIHRPGEQFF	TGTGCCACCAGCATTCACAGGCCGGGTGAGCAGTTCTTC
TRBJ1-6	15	TRBV6-5	NA	NA	CASSQLTGLNSPLHF	TGTGCCAGCAGCCAGCTGACAGGACTTAATTCACCCCTCCACTTT
TRBJ2-7	15	TRBV7-8	TRBD1	NA	CASSLAVGQGYEQYF	TGTGCCAGCAGCTTAGCGGTAGGACAGGGATACGAGCAGTACTTC
TRBJ1-1	15	TRBV30	TRBD1	NA	CAWRLGARGRTEAFF	TGTGCCTGGAGACTCGGGGCCAGGGGGCGCACTGAAGCTTTCTTT
TRBJ2-5	15	TRBV5-6	NA	once	CASSLVQAFVETQYF	TGTGCCAGCAGCTTGGTCCAGGCCTTCGTAGAGACCCAGTACTTC
TRBJ2-5	13	TRBV6-5	TRBD1	once	CASGDRVSETQYF	TGTGCCAGCGGAGACAGGGTCTCTGAGACCCAGTACTTC
TRBJ2-2	17	TRBV1	NA	NA	CTSSHRTGGFNTGELFF	TGCACCAGCAGCCACCGGACAGGGGGCTTTAACACCGGGGAGCTGTTTTTT
TRBJ1-6	15	TRBV6-1	TRBD1	once	CASSETGQGSSPLHF	TGTGCCAGCAGTGAGACCGGACAGGGTAGTTCACCCCTCCACTTT
TRBJ2-5	17	TRBV28	NA	once	CASSLPRTEPKQETQYF	TGTGCCAGCAGTTTACCCCGGACTGAACCTAAACAAGAGACCCAGTACTTC
TRBJ2-7	15	TRBV6-6	TRBD2	NA	CASSYSPSGSYEQYF	TGTGCCAGCAGTTACTCCCCTAGCGGGAGCTACGAGCAGTACTTC
TRBJ2-7	15	TRBV6-5	TRBD2	NA	CASSYSRGSSYEQYF	TGTGCCAGCAGTTACTCGCGGGGGAGCTCCTACGAGCAGTACTTC
TRBJ2-7	11	TRBV11-2	NA	NA	CASSLGDEQYF	TGTGCCAGCAGCTTAGGAGATGAGCAGTACTTC
TRBJ1-1	12	TRBV27	NA	NA	CASSFGNTEAFF	TGTGCCAGCAGTTTCGGGAACACTGAAGCTTTCTTT
TRBJ1-3	14	TRBV6-4	NA	NA	CASSNKYSGNTIYF	TGTGCCAGCAGCAACAAGTACTCTGGAAACACCATATATTTT
TRBJ2-5	15	TRBV19	TRBD1	NA	CASSSQTGAGETQYF	TGTGCCAGTAGTAGCCAAACAGGGGCCGGCGAGACCCAGTACTTC
TRBJ2-1	13	TRBV7-3	NA	once	CASSLDRNNEQFF	TGTGCCAGCAGCCTAGACAGAAACAATGAGCAGTTCTTC
TRBJ2-5	15	TRBV2	TRBD2	NA	CASTQRASGQETQYF	TGTGCCAGCACCCAAAGGGCTAGCGGTCAAGAGACCCAGTACTTC
TRBJ1-2	8	TRBV20-1	NA	NA	CSAQGYTF	TGCAGTGCACAGGGCTACACCTTC
TRBJ2-1	15	TRBV11-2	NA	NA	CASSLDGAHYNEQFF	TGTGCCAGCAGCTTAGATGGAGCTCACTACAATGAGCAGTTCTTC
TRBJ1-4	11	TRBV20-1	NA	NA	CSAIQREKLFF	TGCAGTGCTATTCAGAGGGAAAAACTGTTTTTT
TRBJ2-5	13	TRBV7-8	NA	NA	CASSLVRQETQYF	TGTGCCAGCAGCTTAGTTCGTCAAGAGACCCAGTACTTC
TRBJ2-1	14	TRBV19	NA	NA	CASSLANSYNEQFF	TGTGCCAGTAGTCTTGCTAACTCCTACAATGAGCAGTTCTTC
TRBJ1-1	15	TRBV18	TRBD1	NA	CASSLTGTGSTEAFF	TGTGCCAGCTCACTAACCGGGACAGGGTCCACTGAAGCTTTCTTT
TRBJ1-5	15	TRBV2	NA	NA	CASSEALQGWQPQHF	TGTGCCAGCAGTGAAGCGCTTCAGGGATGGCAGCCCCAGCATTTT
TRBJ2-3	18	TRBV11-2	TRBD2	NA	CASSLTPRREGIWDTQYF	TGTGCCAGCAGCCTCACCCCCCGGCGGGAGGGTATATGGGATACGCAGTATTTT
TRBJ2-1	15	TRBV30	TRBD2	NA	CAWSAGGGGRDEQFF	TGTGCCTGGAGCGCTGGGGGGGGAGGTAGGGATGAGCAGTTCTTC
TRBJ1-2	14	TRBV7-8	NA	NA	CASSLGWGDYGYTF	TGTGCCAGCAGCTTAGGGTGGGGGGACTATGGCTACACCTTC
TRBJ2-2	14	TRBV6-6	TRBD2	NA	CASRTSANTGELFF	TGTGCCAGCCGGACTAGCGCGAACACCGGGGAGCTGTTTTTT
TRBJ2-1	12	TRBV18	NA	once	CASSRSGNEQFF	TGTGCCAGCTCACGGAGTGGCAATGAGCAGTTCTTC
TRBJ2-7	14	TRBV19	NA	NA	CASRGLGPSYEQYF	TGTGCCAGTAGGGGGCTAGGGCCTAGCTACGAGCAGTACTTC
TRBJ1-1	14	TRBV5-4	NA	NA	CASSLAEAVEEAFF	TGTGCCAGCAGCTTGGCCGAAGCGGTCGAAGAAGCTTTCTTT
TRBJ1-1	14	TRBV6-5	TRBD1	NA	CASSSDRGQTEAFF	TGTGCCAGCAGTTCCGACAGGGGGCAAACTGAAGCTTTCTTT
TRBJ2-7	16	TRBV6-2/TRBV6-3	NA	once	CASSYGTRLGVDEQYF	TGTGCCAGCAGTTATGGTACCCGCCTGGGAGTGGACGAGCAGTACTTC
TRBJ2-3	17	TRBV18	NA	NA	CASSPQNRRGSTDTQYF	TGTGCCAGCTCACCACAAAACCGGAGAGGGAGCACAGATACGCAGTATTTT
TRBJ1-1	16	TRBV7-2	TRBD1	NA	CASSRVGQGLNTEAFF	TGTGCCAGCAGTCGAGTGGGACAGGGGTTGAACACTGAAGCTTTCTTT
TRBJ2-6	13	TRBV11-3	NA	once	CASSPTALNVLTF	TGTGCCAGCAGCCCTACTGCCCTAAACGTCCTGACTTTC
TRBJ2-2	16	TRBV24-1	TRBD1	NA	CATSDSTGGHTGELFF	TGTGCCACCAGTGATTCGACAGGGGGTCACACCGGGGAGCTGTTTTTT
TRBJ2-7	16	TRBV19	TRBD1	NA	CASSILPGQGTYEQYF	TGTGCCAGTAGTATTCTACCGGGACAGGGGACCTACGAGCAGTACTTC
TRBJ2-3	20	TRBV27	TRBD2	once	CASSLYPPSGRGPPPYTQYF	TGTGCCAGCAGTTTATATCCTCCTAGCGGGAGGGGCCCCCCCCCATATACGCAGTATTTT
TRBJ2-5	15	TRBV24-1	TRBD1	NA	CATSDPGTGEETQYF	TGTGCCACCAGTGACCCCGGGACAGGGGAAGAGACCCAGTACTTC
TRBJ2-1	17	TRBV4-1	NA	once	CASSQRGMGGSYNEQFF	TGCGCCAGCAGCCAAAGAGGGATGGGGGGTTCCTACAATGAGCAGTTCTTC
TRBJ2-7	13	TRBV9	NA	NA	CASSVGGADEQYF	TGTGCCAGCAGCGTAGGAGGTGCGGACGAGCAGTACTTC
TRBJ2-1	15	TRBV19	NA	NA	CASNRDRSSYNEQFF	TGTGCCAGTAACCGCGACAGGAGCTCCTACAATGAGCAGTTCTTC
TRBJ1-2	15	TRBV5-6	NA	NA	CASSLVAGGNYGYTF	TGTGCCAGCAGCTTGGTGGCCGGGGGGAACTATGGCTACACCTTC
TRBJ2-7	15	TRBV7-9	NA	NA	CASSLALSAPYEQYF	TGTGCCAGCAGCTTAGCTCTAAGTGCGCCCTACGAGCAGTACTTC
TRBJ2-5	15	TRBV27	NA	NA	CASSLFEADQETQYF	TGTGCCAGCAGTTTATTTGAGGCCGACCAAGAGACCCAGTACTTC
TRBJ1-2	14	TRBV4-1	TRBD1	NA	CASSRTGDTYGYTF	TGCGCCAGCAGCCGTACAGGGGACACCTATGGCTACACCTTC
TRBJ1-2	16	TRBV5-5	NA	NA	CASSLSGTGANYGYTF	TGTGCCAGCAGCTTGTCTGGCACAGGAGCTAACTATGGCTACACCTTC
TRBJ2-1	15	TRBV19	TRBD2	NA	CASSFGVAGGIVQFF	TGTGCCAGTAGTTTCGGGGTAGCGGGAGGCATTGTGCAGTTCTTC
TRBJ2-7	14	TRBV7-2	TRBD1	NA	CASQRTGPGYEQYF	TGTGCCAGCCAGAGGACAGGGCCAGGGTACGAGCAGTACTTC
TRBJ2-5	14	TRBV6-2/TRBV6-3	TRBD1	NA	CASSSGTGRETQYF	TGTGCCAGCAGTTCGGGGACAGGGAGGGAGACCCAGTACTTC
TRBJ2-2	12	TRBV9	NA	NA	CASSVGVGELFF	TGTGCCAGCAGCGTAGGCGTCGGGGAGCTGTTTTTT
TRBJ2-2	16	TRBV9	TRBD2	NA	CASSVGLAGGPGELFF	TGTGCCAGCAGCGTAGGTCTAGCGGGAGGGCCCGGGGAGCTGTTTTTT